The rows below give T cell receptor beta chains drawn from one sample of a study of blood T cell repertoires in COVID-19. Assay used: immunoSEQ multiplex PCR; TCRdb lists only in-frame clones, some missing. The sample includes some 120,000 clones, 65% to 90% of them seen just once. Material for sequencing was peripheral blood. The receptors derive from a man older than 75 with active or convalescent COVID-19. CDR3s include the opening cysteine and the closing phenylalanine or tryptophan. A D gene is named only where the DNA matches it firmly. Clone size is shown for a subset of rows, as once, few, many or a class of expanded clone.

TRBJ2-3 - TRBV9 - TGTGCCAGCAGCGCACTAGCAATGGGCACAGATACGCAGTATTTT CASSALAMGTDTQYF
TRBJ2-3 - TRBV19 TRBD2 TGTGCCAGTAGTATGAGTGGACTAGCGGGAGTCTGGGATACGCAGTATTTT CASSMSGLAGVWDTQYF
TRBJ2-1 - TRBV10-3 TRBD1 TGTGCCATCAGTGAGTCTTCACCCGGGACAGGGGGTAATGAGCAGTTCTTC CAISESSPGTGGNEQFF
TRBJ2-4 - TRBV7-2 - TGTGCCAGCAGCTTGACTCCGAACCGAGCCAAAAACATTCAGTACTTC CASSLTPNRAKNIQYF
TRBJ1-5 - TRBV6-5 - TGTGCCACCATAGGACAGCCCAATCAGCCCCAGCATTTT CATIGQPNQPQHF
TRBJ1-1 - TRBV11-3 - TGTGCCAGCAGCTTAGGGGCAGAGAACACTGAAGCTTTCTTT CASSLGAENTEAFF
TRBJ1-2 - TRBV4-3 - TGCGCCAGCAGCCAAGAATATCGGGGAGGCTACTATGGCTACACCTTC CASSQEYRGGYYGYTF
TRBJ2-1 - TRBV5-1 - TGCGCCAGCAGCCCCGGCGGCTCCTACAATGAGCAGTTCTTC CASSPGGSYNEQFF
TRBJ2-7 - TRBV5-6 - TGTGCCAGCAGCTTCAACCGGCAGGGCTACGAGCAGTACTTC CASSFNRQGYEQYF
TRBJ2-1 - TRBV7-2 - TGTGCCAGCAGCGGGGGGTACCCGAAGGAGTACAATGAGCAGTTCTTC CASSGGYPKEYNEQFF
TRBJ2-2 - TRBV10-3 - TGTGCCATCAGTGAGTCGGGCAGGGGAGCCGGGGAGCTGTTTTTT CAISESGRGAGELFF
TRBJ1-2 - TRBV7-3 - TGTGCCAGCAGCTTAAGCCGGGACTATGGCTACACCTTC CASSLSRDYGYTF
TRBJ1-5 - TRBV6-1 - TGTGCCAGCAGTGAAGCCGGGGGGGGCCGGGGCAATCAGCCCCAGCATTTT CASSEAGGGRGNQPQHF
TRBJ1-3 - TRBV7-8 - TGTGCCAGCAGCCCTCTGGGGGGTGGGTCTGGAAACACCATATATTTT CASSPLGGGSGNTIYF
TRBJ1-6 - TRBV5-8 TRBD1 TGTGCCAGCAGCTTGGTACAGGGGGCATGGTCACCCCTCCACTTT CASSLVQGAWSPLHF
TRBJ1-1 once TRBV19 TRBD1 TGTGCCAGTAGTTACAAAAATCTAGGACAGGGACGCACTGAAGCTTTCTTT CASSYKNLGQGRTEAFF
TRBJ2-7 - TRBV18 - TGTGCCAGCTCCCCCGGGGACGAGCAGTACTTC CASSPGDEQYF
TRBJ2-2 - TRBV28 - TGTGCCAGCACCGATAACATTGGAGGGGGCGCTTCCAGGACCGGGGAGCTGTTTTTT CASTDNIGGGASRTGELFF
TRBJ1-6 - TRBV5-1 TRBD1 TGCGCCAGCAGCCCCGGTTGGGAGTCCCGGACAGGGGGAAATTCACCCCTCCACTTT CASSPGWESRTGGNSPLHF
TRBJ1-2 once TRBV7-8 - TGTGCCAGCAGCTACAGCCGGGATTATGGCTACACCTTC CASSYSRDYGYTF
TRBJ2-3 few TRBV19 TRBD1 TGTGCCAGTAGTGGCCGGGACAGATATACGCAGTATTTT CASSGRDRYTQYF
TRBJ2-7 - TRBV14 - TGTGCCAGCAGCCCGGGACAATGGTGGTACGAGCAGTACTTC CASSPGQWWYEQYF
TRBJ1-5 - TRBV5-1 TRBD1 TGCGCCAGCAGCTCGGGACAGCCTAATCAGCCCCAGCATTTT CASSSGQPNQPQHF
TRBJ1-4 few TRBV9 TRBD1 TGTGCCAGCAGCGGGACAGGGGCGGCTAATGAAAAACTGTTTTTT CASSGTGAANEKLFF
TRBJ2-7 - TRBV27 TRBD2 TGTGCCAGCAGCCTTAGCGGGCTAAGCTCCTACGAGCAGTACTTC CASSLSGLSSYEQYF
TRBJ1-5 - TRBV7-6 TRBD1 TGTGCCAGCAGCTTAGGGGCGGGAAGACAGGGGCTCAATCAGCCCCAGCATTTT CASSLGAGRQGLNQPQHF
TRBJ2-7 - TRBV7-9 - TGTGCCAGCAGCTTGGGCGGGGTATCCGAGCAGTACTTC CASSLGGVSEQYF
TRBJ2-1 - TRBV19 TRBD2 TGTGCCAGTAATCCTGGGGGACTAGTACATGAGCAGTTCTTC CASNPGGLVHEQFF
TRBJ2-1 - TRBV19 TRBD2 TGTGCCAGTAGTTCCAGCGGGAGGGCCGTGAATGAGCAGTTCTTC CASSSSGRAVNEQFF
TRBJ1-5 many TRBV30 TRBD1 TGTGCCTGGAGTGTACTGGGACAGGGAAGTCAGCCCCAGCATTTT CAWSVLGQGSQPQHF
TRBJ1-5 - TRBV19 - TGTGCCAGTAGTATCAGTCACAATCAGCCCCAGCATTTT CASSISHNQPQHF
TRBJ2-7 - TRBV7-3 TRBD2 TGTGCCAGCAGCTTGTCGGGGGGGCAGGTCGAGCAGTACTTC CASSLSGGQVEQYF
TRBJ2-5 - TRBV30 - TGTGCCTGGAGAGCCCTAGCGAGACAAGAGACCCAGTACTTC CAWRALARQETQYF
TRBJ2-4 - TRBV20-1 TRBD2 TGCAGTGCTAGTTTCGCGGGGGGCCGGGACATTCAGTACTTC CSASFAGGRDIQYF
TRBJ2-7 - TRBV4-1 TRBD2 TGCGCCAGCAGCCTGGGACTAGCCGAAACGTGGGAGCAGTACTTC CASSLGLAETWEQYF
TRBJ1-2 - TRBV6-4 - TGTGCCAGCCCCGGGAGGGCTGGGTCCTATGGCTACACCTTC CASPGRAGSYGYTF
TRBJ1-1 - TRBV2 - TGTGCCAGCAGCTTCGAGTCGAACACTGAAGCTTTCTTT CASSFESNTEAFF
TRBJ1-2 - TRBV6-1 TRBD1 TGTGCCAGCAGTGAAGGGGGGACAGCTGACTATGGCTACACCTTC CASSEGGTADYGYTF
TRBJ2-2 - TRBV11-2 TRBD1 TGTGCCAGCAGCCGGACAGGGGGCACCGGGGAGCTGTTTTTT CASSRTGGTGELFF
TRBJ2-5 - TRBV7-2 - TGTGCCAGCAGCGAGTCAGAGACCCAGTACTTC CASSESETQYF
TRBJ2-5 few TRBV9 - TGTGCCAGCAGCGTAGATGGGGGGAGGTACCAAGAGACCCAGTACTTC CASSVDGGRYQETQYF
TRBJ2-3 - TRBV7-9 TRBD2 TGTGCCAGCAGCCTTCTAGCGGGAGATGTTTGGAACACAGATACGCAGTATTTT CASSLLAGDVWNTDTQYF
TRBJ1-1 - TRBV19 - TGTGCCAGCCGTCGGCAGGGGACCACCATGAACACTGAAGCTTTCTTT CASRRQGTTMNTEAFF
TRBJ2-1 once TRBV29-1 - TGCAGCGTTGGGGTTGTGGTAAGAAGGGGCAATGAGCAGTTCTTC CSVGVVVRRGNEQFF
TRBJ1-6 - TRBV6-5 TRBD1 TGTGCCAGCAGGGGACAGGGAGGGAATTCACCCCTCCACTTT CASRGQGGNSPLHF
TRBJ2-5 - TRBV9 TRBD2 TGTGCCAGCAGCGTAGGGGGAGGGTTTGAGACCCAGTACTTC CASSVGGGFETQYF
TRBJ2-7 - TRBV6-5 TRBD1 TGTGCCAGCGGACGGGGCCCGGGACAGGGGTTGGTGCAGTACTTC CASGRGPGQGLVQYF
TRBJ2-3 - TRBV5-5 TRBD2 TGTGCCAGCAGCCCGGGACTAGCGGGTATGGTAGATACGCAGTATTTT CASSPGLAGMVDTQYF
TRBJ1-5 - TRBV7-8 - TGTGCCAGCAGCTTTGTCAGGGGAATTAGCAATCAGCCCCAGCATTTT CASSFVRGISNQPQHF
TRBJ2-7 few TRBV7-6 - TGTGCCAGCAGCTTATTATTAGGAGCCTACGAGCAGTACTTC CASSLLLGAYEQYF
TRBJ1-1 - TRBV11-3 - TGTGCCAGCAGCTTAGAGGCGAACACTGAAGCTTTCTTT CASSLEANTEAFF
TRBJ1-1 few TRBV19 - TGTGCCAGTAGTATACAGGTGAACACTGAAGCTTTCTTT CASSIQVNTEAFF